The 10 T cell receptor beta chains given below trace back to one sample, sequenced in a study of response to subunit inactivated influenza vaccine. TCRdb independently ran MiXCR on the RT-PCR reads; one entry per CDR3 protein. This sample has about 700,000 distinct CDR3 sequences, with around 14% found just once. Sample: PBMCs from blood, taken less than 13 days after vaccination. The receptor source for this set is a man aged 50 or older who received an inactivated influenza vaccine.

This clonotype was seen many times. J is TRBJ2-2 and V is TRBV6-6, with a tentative D call TRBD1 (5 bases). The ends were cut back, 6 bases at V and 4 bases at J, with 9 bases in the middle. Germline lookup yields CDR1 MNHNY and CDR2 SVGAGI (reference sequence). This CDR3 contains 13 residues. The CDR3 spells CASRTGSTGELFF. The CDR3 nucleotides are TGTGCCAGCAGAACAGGCTCCACCGGGGAGCTGTTTTTT.

The chain couples TRBV5-1 to TRBJ2-7; D not certain. This CDR3 spans 13 amino acids. Deletions cut 4 bases from V and 4 bases from J, with 12 bases between. In germline, CDR1 is SGHRS, CDR2 YFSETQ. This CDR3 reads CASSRPNGYEQYF. The CDR3 DNA reads as TGCGCCAGCAGCCGGCCCAATGGATACGAGCAGTACTTC.

The gene calls are TRBV6-2 or TRBV6-3 and TRBJ1-2; a possible D gene is TRBD1 (5 bases). Germline values: CDR1 MNHEY, CDR2 SVGEGT. V lost 6 bases and J 0 bases, leaving 17 bases between the germline ends. The CDR3 sequence is 16 residues long. In DNA form, the CDR3 reads TGTGCCAGCAGGAGGGGCGGCTACGCGGCTAACTATGGCTACACCTTC. Its protein product is CASRRGGYAANYGYTF.

The chain combines TRBV20-1 with TRBJ1-1; 7 nucleotides align to TRBD1. The V gene end was trimmed by 3 bases and the J gene end by 5 bases; junction bases not matched to a gene: 3. The length of the CDR3 is 12 residues. Looked up from germline, CDR1 is DFQATT and CDR2 is SNEGSKA (reference sequence). CDR3 sequence (DNA): TGCAGTGCTAGTTCCAGGGGGACTGAAGCTTTCTTT. Translating gives CSASSRGTEAFF.

The chain recombines TRBV9 with TRBJ1-1, with D possibly TRBD1 on 5 matching bases. V lost 7 bases, J lost 3 bases, and 16 bases lay in between. Germline V gene data show CDR1 as SGDLS and CDR2 as YYNGEE. The CDR3 runs to 14 residues. CDR3 sequence reads: CASCGGGGDTEAFF. For the CDR3, the DNA is TGTGCCAGCTGCGGGGGGGGAGGAGACACTGAAGCTTTCTTT.

The rearrangement links TRBV11-1 to TRBJ2-6; a possible D gene is TRBD2 (6 bases). This CDR3 region has 14 residues. CDR1 and CDR2 from the germline V gene are SGHAT and FQDESV (reference sequence). V was cut by 7 bases and J by 2 bases, with 9 bases left in between. For the CDR3, the DNA is TGTGCCAGCAACTGGGGGGCTGGGGCCAACGTCCTGACTTTC. It yields the protein CASNWGAGANVLTF.

The J gene is TRBJ2-2, the V gene TRBV7-6, with 10 bases lining up with TRBD1. Germline V CDR1 and CDR2: SGHVS, FNYEAQ. V gave up 1 base and J gave up 1 base; unmatched junction bases: 6. This CDR3 has 18 amino acids. The DNA of the CDR3 is TGTGCCAGCAGCTTAGAGGGACAGGGGTACGGGAACACCGGGGAGCTGTTTTTT. Translation gives CASSLEGQGYGNTGELFF.

The V and J genes are TRBV3-1 and TRBJ1-4, with TRBD1 as a possible D gene (5 bases). The V and J ends lost 3 bases and 8 bases respectively, with 13 bases between them. Germline V gives CDR1 LGHDT, CDR2 YNNKEL (reference sequence). CDR3 length: 14 residues. The CDR3 protein is CASSHRGLQEKLFF. The CDR3, as DNA: TGTGCCAGCAGCCACCGGGGACTCCAAGAAAAACTGTTTTTT. Full variable domain (outside the CDR3, taken from reference TRBV3-1 and TRBJ1-4): DTAVSQTPKYLVTQMGNDKSIKCEQNLGHDTMYWYKQDSKKFLKIMFSYNNKELIINETVPNRFSPKSPDKAHLNLHINSLELGDSAVYFCASSHRGLQEKLFFGSGTQLSVL.

The chain has TRBV9 and TRBJ2-1; TRBD2 matches 11 bases. CDR3 length: 18 residues. Germline V gives CDR1 SGDLS, CDR2 YYNGEE. The J segment lost 4 bases and the V segment lost 0 bases, leaving 9 bases of the junction unmatched. CDR3 amino acids: CASSVGIPTSGGYNEQFF. The CDR3, as DNA: TGTGCCAGCAGCGTAGGGATCCCCACTAGCGGGGGTTACAATGAGCAGTTCTTC.

In the case of this clonotype: At one boundary the junction diverges from the germline segment, which might be a read error. This chain joins TRBV5-8 and TRBJ1-6, with D tentatively TRBD1 (5 bases). This CDR3 is built from 12 residues. The germline gives CDR1 SGHTS, CDR2 YDEGEE. CDR3 in DNA: TGTGCCAGCAGCTTGGAGGTTCAGGGAGGCGATTTT. The encoded protein is CASSLEVQGGDF.